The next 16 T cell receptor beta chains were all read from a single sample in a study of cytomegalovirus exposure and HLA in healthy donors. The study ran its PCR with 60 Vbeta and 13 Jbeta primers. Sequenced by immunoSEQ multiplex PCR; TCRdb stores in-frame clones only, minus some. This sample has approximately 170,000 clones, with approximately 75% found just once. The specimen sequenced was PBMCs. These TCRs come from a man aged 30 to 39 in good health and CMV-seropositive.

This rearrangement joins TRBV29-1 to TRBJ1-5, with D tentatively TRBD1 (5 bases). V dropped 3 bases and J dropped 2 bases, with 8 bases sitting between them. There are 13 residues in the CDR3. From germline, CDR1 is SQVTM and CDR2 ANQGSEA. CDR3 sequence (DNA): TGCAGCGTTGAGGCAGGGCGCAATCAGCCCCAGCATTTT. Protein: CSVEAGRNQPQHF.

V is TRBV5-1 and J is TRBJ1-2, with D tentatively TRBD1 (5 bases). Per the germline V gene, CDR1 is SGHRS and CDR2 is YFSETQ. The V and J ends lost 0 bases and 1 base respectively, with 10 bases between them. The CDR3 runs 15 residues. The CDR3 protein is CASSLAGNLNYGYTF. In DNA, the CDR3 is TGCGCCAGCAGCTTGGCAGGGAACCTTAACTATGGCTACACCTTC.

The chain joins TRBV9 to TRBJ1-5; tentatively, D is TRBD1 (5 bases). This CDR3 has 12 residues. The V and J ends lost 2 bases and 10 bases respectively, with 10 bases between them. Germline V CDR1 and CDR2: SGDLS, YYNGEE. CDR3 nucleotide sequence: TGTGCCAGCAGCGTTCCGGGGGGTCCCCAGCATTTT. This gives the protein CASSVPGGPQHF.

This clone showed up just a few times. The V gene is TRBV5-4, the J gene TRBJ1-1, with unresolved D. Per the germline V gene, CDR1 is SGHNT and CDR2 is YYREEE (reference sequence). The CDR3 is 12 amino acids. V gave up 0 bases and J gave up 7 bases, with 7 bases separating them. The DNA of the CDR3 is TGTGCCAGCAGCTTGGTGGGCTTTGAAGCTTTCTTT. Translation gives CASSLVGFEAFF.

The CDR3 nucleotides read TGTGCCAGCAGCTTAGTGGGCGCTAGCGCCGAGCAGTACTTC. It translates to CASSLVGASAEQYF. The chain joins TRBV7-2 to TRBJ2-7, with TRBD2 as a possible D gene (6 bases). CDR1 and CDR2 from the germline V gene are SGHTA and FQGNSA. Trimming took 1 base from V and 6 from J, leaving 13 bases between them. The CDR3 extends over 14 amino acids. The entire variable domain, with the rest obtained from reference TRBV7-2 and TRBJ2-7, is as follows: GAGVSQSPSNKVTEKGKDVELRCDPISGHTALYWYRQSLGQGLEFLIYFQGNSAPDKSGLPSDRFSAERTGGSVSTLTIQRTQQEDSAVYLCASSLVGASAEQYFGPGTRLTVT.

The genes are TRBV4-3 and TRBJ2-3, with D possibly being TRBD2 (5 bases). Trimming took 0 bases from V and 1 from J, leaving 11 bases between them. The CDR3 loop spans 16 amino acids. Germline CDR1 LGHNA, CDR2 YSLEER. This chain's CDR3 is CASSQEKLDGTDTQYF. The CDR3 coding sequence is TGCGCCAGCAGCCAAGAGAAACTAGACGGCACAGATACGCAGTATTTT.

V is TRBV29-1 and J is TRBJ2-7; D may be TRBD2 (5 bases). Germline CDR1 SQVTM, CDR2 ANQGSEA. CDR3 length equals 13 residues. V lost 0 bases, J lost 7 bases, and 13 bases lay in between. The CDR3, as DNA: TGCAGCGTTGAAGACATAGCTACTAGAGAGCAGTACTTC. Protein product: CSVEDIATREQYF.

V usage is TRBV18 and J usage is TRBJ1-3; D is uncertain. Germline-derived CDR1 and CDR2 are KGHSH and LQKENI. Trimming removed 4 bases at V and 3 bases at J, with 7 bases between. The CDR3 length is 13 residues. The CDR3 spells CASSLRSGNTIYF. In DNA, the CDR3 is TGTGCCAGCTCACTCCGGAGTGGAAACACCATATATTTT.

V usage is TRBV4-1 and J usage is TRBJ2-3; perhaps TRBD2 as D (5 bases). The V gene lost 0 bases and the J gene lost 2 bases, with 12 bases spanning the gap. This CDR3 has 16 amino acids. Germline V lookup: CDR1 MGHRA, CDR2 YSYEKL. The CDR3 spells CASSQERRSFTDTQYF. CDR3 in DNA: TGCGCCAGCAGCCAAGAGAGGAGGAGTTTCACAGATACGCAGTATTTT.

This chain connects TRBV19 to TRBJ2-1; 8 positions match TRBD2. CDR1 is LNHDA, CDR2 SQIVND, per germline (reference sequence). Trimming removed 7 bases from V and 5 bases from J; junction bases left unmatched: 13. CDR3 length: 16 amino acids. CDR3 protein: CASTLGRVRSDNEQFF. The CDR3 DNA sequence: TGTGCCAGTACTCTCGGGAGGGTCCGATCCGACAATGAGCAGTTCTTC.

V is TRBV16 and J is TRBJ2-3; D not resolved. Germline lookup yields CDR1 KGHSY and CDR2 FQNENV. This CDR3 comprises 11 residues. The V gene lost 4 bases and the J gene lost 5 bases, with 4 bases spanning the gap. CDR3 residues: CASSPRDTQYF. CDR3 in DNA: TGTGCCAGCAGCCCCCGAGATACGCAGTATTTT. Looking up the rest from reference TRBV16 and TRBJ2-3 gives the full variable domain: GEEVAQTPKHLVRGEGQKAKLYCAPIKGHSYVFWYQQVLKNEFKFLISFQNENVFDETGMPKERFSAKCLPNSPCSLEIQATKLEDSAVYFCASSPRDTQYFGPGTRLTVL.

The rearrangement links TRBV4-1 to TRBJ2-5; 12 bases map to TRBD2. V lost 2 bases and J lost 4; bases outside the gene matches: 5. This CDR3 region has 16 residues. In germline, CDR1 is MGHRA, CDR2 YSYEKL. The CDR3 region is CASSQLAGGPRETQYF. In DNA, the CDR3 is TGCGCCAGCAGCCAACTAGCGGGAGGGCCTCGAGAGACCCAGTACTTC.

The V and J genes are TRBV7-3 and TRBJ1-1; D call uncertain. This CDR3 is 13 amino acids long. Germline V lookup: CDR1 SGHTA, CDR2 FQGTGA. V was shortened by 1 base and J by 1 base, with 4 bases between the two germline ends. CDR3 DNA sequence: TGTGCCAGCAGCTTAATACAGAACACTGAAGCTTTCTTT. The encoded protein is CASSLIQNTEAFF.

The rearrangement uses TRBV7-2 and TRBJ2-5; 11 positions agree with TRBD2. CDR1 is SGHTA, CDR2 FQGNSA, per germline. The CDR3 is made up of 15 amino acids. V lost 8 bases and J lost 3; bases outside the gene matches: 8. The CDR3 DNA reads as TGTGCCAGCTTCCCCGTAGCGGGGGGGGAAGAGACCCAGTACTTC. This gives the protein CASFPVAGGEETQYF.

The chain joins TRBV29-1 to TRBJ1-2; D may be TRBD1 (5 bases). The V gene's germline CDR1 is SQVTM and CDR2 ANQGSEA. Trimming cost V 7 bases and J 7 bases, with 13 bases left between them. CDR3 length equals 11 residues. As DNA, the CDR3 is TGCAGCGGATTTCAGGGCCGTGGCTACACCTTC. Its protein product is CSGFQGRGYTF.

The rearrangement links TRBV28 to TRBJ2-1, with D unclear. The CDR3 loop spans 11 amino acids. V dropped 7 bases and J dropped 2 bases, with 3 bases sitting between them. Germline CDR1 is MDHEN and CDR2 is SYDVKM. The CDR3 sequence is CASTAYNEQFF. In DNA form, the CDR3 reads TGTGCCAGCACGGCCTACAATGAGCAGTTCTTC.